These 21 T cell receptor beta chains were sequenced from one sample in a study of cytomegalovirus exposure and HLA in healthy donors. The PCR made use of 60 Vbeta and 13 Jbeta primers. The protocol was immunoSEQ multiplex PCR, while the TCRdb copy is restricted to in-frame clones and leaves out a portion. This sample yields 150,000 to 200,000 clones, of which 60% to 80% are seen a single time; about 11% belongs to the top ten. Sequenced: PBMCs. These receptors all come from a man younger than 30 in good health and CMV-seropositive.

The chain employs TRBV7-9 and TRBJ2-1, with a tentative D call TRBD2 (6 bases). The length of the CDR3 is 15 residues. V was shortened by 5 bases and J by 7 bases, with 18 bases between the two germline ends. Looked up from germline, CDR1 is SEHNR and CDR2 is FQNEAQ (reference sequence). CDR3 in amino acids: CASSQENAGRNEQFF. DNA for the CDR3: TGTGCCAGCAGCCAGGAGAACGCCGGGAGAAATGAGCAGTTCTTC.

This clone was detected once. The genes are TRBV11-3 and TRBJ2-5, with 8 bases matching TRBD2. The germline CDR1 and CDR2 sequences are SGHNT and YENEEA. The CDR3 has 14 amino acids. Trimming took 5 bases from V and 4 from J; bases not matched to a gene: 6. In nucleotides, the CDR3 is TGTGCCAGCAGCCCAAGGACTAGCTCAGAGACCCAGTACTTC. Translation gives CASSPRTSSETQYF.

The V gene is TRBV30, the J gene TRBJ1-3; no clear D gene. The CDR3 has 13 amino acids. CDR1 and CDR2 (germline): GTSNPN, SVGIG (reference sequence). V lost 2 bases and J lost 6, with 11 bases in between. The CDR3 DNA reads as TGTGCCTGGAGTCTTGGTACGGTAAACACCATATATTTT. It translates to CAWSLGTVNTIYF.

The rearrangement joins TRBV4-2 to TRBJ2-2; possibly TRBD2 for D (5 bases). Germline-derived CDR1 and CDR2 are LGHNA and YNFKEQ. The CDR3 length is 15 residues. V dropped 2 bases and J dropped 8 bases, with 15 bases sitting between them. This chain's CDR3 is CASSQIGVGRGELFF. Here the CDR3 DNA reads TGTGCCAGCAGCCAAATCGGGGTCGGTAGGGGGGAGCTGTTTTTT.

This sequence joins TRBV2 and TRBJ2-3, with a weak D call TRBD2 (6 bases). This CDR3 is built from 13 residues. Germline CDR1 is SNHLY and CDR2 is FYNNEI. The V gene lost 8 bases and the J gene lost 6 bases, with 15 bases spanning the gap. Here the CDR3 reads CASLQAAGDTQYF. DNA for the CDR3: TGTGCCAGCCTCCAGGCCGCGGGGGATACGCAGTATTTT. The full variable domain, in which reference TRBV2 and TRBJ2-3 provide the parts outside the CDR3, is EPEVTQTPSHQVTQMGQEVILRCVPISNHLYFYWYRQILGQKVEFLVSFYNNEISEKSEIFDDQFSVERPDGSNFTLKIRSTKLEDSAMYFCASLQAAGDTQYFGPGTRLTVL.

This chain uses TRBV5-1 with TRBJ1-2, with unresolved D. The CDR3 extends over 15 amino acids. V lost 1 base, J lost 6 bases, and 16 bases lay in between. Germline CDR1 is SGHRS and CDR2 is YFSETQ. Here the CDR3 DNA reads TGCGCCAGCAGCTTGTCGAAGGCAGGCATTGATGGCTACACCTTC. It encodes CASSLSKAGIDGYTF.

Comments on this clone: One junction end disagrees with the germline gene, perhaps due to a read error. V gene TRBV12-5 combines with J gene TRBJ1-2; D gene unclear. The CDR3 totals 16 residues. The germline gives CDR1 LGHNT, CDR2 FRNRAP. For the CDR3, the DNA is TGTGCTAGTGGTTCCCCTGGGCGACCCTTCGGTGATGGCTACCCCTTC. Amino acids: CASGSPGRPFGDGYPF.

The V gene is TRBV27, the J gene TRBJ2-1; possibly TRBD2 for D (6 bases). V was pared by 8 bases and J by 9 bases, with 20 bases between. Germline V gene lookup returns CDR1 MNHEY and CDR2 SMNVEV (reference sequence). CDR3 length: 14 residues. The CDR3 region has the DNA TGTGCCAGCTCCAGGACTACCAATCCTGCTGAGCAGTTCTTC. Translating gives CASSRTTNPAEQFF.

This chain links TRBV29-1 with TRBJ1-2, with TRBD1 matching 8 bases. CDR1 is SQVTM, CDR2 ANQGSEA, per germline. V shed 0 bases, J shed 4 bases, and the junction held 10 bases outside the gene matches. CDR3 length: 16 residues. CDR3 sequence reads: CSVEDRRSGGVYGYTF. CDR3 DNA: TGCAGCGTTGAAGATCGTAGGTCAGGGGGCGTCTATGGCTACACCTTC.

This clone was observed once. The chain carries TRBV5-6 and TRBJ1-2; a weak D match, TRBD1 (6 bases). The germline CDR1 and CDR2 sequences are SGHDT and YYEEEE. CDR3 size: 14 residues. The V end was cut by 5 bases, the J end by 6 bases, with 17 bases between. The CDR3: CASRQPQGSDGYTF. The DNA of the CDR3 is TGTGCCAGCAGACAACCGCAGGGGTCGGATGGCTACACCTTC.

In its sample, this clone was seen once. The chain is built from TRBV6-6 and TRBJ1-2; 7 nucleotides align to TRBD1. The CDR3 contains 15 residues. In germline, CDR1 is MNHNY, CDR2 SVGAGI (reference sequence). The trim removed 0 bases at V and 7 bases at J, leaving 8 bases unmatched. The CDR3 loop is CASSYSGGDLGGYTF. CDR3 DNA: TGTGCCAGCAGTTACTCAGGGGGCGATTTGGGTGGCTACACCTTC.

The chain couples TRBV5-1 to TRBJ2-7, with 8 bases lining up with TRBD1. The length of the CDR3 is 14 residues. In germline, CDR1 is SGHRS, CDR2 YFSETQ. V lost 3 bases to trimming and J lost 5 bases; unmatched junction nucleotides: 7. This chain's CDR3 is CASSSTGAADEQYF. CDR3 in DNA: TGCGCCAGCAGCTCGACAGGGGCCGCTGACGAGCAGTACTTC.

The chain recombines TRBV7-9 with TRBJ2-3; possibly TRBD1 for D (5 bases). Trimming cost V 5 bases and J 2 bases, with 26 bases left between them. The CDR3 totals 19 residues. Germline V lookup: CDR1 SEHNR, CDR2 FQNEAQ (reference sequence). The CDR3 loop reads CASSPNLLAREGHTDTQYF. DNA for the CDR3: TGTGCCAGCAGCCCCAATCTTCTCGCCAGGGAAGGGCACACAGATACGCAGTATTTT.

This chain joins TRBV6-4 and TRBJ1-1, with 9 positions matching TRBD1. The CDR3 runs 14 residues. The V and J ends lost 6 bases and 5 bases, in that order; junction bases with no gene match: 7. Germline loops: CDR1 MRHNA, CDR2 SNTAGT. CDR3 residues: CASRPDRGGTEAFF. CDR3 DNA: TGTGCCAGCAGACCGGACAGGGGAGGGACTGAAGCTTTCTTT.

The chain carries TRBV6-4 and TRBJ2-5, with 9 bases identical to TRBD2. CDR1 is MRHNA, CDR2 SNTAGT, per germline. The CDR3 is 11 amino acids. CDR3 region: CGTSAQETQYF. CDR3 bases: TGTGGGACTAGCGCCCAAGAGACCCAGTACTTC.

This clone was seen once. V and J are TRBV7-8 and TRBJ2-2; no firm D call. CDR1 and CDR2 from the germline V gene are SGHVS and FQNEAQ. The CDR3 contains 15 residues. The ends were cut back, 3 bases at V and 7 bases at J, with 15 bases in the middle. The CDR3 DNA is TGTGCCAGCAGCTTTGACTTCTCCCCGGGCGGGGAGCTGTTTTTT. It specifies CASSFDFSPGGELFF. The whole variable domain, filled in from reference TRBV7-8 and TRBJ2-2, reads GAGVSQSPRYKVAKRGQDVALRCDPISGHVSLFWYQQALGQGPEFLTYFQNEAQLDKSGLPSDRFFAERPEGSVSTLKIQRTQQEDSAVYLCASSFDFSPGGELFFGEGSRLTVL.

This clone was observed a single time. The CDR3 region is CASSLFQGEEKLFF. Written as DNA, the CDR3 is TGTGCCAGCAGTTTGTTCCAGGGGGAAGAAAAACTGTTTTTT. The chain joins TRBV28 to TRBJ1-4; 7 bases match TRBD1. The junction had 6 bases not matched to a gene; V was cut back by 3 bases and J by 8 bases. Looked up from germline, CDR1 is MDHEN and CDR2 is SYDVKM. This CDR3 spans 14 amino acids.

In nucleotides, the CDR3 is TGTGCCAGCAAAACAGGGTACACCGGGGAGCTGTTTTTT. Translating gives CASKTGYTGELFF. The chain employs TRBV7-9 and TRBJ2-2; possible D gene TRBD1, 6 bases. Trimming shortened V by 7 bases and J by 3 bases, and 9 bases separated the two germline ends. CDR3 length: 13 amino acids. Germline CDR1 reads SEHNR; CDR2 reads FQNEAQ (reference sequence).

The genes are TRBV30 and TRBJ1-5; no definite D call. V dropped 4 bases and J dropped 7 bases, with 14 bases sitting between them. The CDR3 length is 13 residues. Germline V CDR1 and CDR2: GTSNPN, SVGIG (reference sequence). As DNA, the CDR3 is TGTGCCTGGACCGGAGGGTCGGGCCAGCCCCAGCATTTT. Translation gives CAWTGGSGQPQHF.

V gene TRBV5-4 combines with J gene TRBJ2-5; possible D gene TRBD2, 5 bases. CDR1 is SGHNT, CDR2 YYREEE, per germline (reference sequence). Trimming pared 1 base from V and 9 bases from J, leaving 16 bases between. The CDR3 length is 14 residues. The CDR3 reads CASSLNYQKRAQYF. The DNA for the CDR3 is TGTGCCAGCAGCTTGAATTATCAGAAGAGGGCCCAGTACTTC.

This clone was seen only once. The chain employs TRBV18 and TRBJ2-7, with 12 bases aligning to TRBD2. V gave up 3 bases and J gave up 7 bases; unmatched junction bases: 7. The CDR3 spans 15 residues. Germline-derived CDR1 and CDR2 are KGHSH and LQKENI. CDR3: CASSPPLAGGGEQYF. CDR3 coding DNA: TGTGCCAGCTCACCCCCACTAGCGGGAGGTGGTGAGCAGTACTTC.